This T cell receptor beta chain was documented in a study of regulatory T cells in long-lasting Graves disease (dated by TCRdb to about 2021). Concerning the study at large: Antithyroid drugs had been taken for less than 3 months by newly diagnosed Graves' disease patients. A total of approximately 35 samples were covered by TCR sequencing, comprising some 13 persistent and around 20 newly diagnosed Graves' disease patients. The study was conducted in China and was registered as a clinical trial. Peripheral blood TCR sequencing and RNA sequencing compared persistent Graves' disease patients with newly diagnosed Graves' disease patients.

The germline V and J ends show losses of 7 bases and 0 bases respectively, and no gene match explains 9 bases of the junction. As encoded in the germline V gene, CDR1 is SNHLY while CDR2 is FYNNEI. The CDR3 contains 15 residues, cysteine and phenylalanine counted. Solely the CDR3 DNA is kept, with 45 bases framed from the first base. The paper's findings and limits, for the study overall: A larger number of public clonotypes was shared among persistent patients (under 3,000) than among newly diagnosed patients (around 880). The authors acknowledged the small sample size as a limitation that may reduce accuracy. Sequencing and analysis were restricted to the TCR beta chain. Only peripheral blood was studied, because thyroid tissue, the primary lesion, was inaccessible. Persistent disease showed preferential use of TRBV28, TRBJ1-2 and TRBJ2-5, whereas newly diagnosed disease favored TRBV20-1 and TRBJ2-1. Compared with newly diagnosed patients, persistent Graves' disease patients had lower TCR Shannon entropy and fewer highly expanded clones, which suggests clonal expansion.

Explained via the paper, the time point label denotes: newly diagnosed GD, antithyroid drugs for less than 3 months. For both TCR sequencing and RNA sequencing, RNA was extracted from PBMCs in TRIzol. The diagnosis of Graves' disease followed American Thyroid Association guidelines. Patients were recruited from an endocrinology department in Xi'an, China. Each patient gave 7 to 9.5 milliliters of peripheral blood, collected in an EDTA anticoagulant tube. PBMCs were isolated by Ficoll Paque Plus density gradient separation without further T cell sorting. RNA quality was checked with an Agilent 2100 Bioanalyzer and agarose gel, and concentration with a NanoDrop 2000. Library creation used multiplex PCR. The reads were generated on an Illumina HiSeq 4000. To build TCR beta libraries, CDR3 regions were amplified by Arm-PCR using iRepertoire HTBI primers. Before sequencing, the PCR products underwent gel purification. The authors processed their data as follows. Gene usage analysis of CDR3 amino acid clonotypes used the approximately 56 TRBV and more than 13 TRBJ segments found across samples. COPE and FqMerger were used to merge the filtered high-quality paired reads into contigs. BLAST was used to align contigs to IMGT TRBV, TRBD and TRBJ reference genes, with CDR3 defined following IMGT. Any clonotype with a frequency above 0.1% was counted as a highly expanded clone. Repertoire diversity was measured by Shannon entropy, and V-J evenness by the Gini coefficient. A clonotype was considered public if more than one individual shared it. TCRdb handled the public reads itself, with Q25 trimming in fastp and clone calling in MiXCR, and kept productive beta chains. Records with the same CDR3 protein are collapsed into one entry carrying the most frequent genes and DNA. The V and J calls here are based on TCRdb, not the publication. The sample has about 440,000 distinct CDR3 sequences on record, 16% of them singletons. The top ten clonotypes cover approximately 12% of the sample.

In this sample, this clonotype turned up many times. What this receptor recognizes is not known. No per-base quality is available; no much larger clone lies one base away. These data were likewise used in another study, on T cells in Graves' hyperthyroidism and ophthalmopathy. Per the second study: A patient counted as having stable Graves' hyperthyroidism if no progression to ophthalmopathy occurred over 18 months of follow-up. Hyperthyroidism patients were newly diagnosed, had a disease duration of under 2 months, and were aged 18 to 65 years. Any patient with an uncontrolled infection, another autoimmune disease, pregnancy or lactation was excluded. Diagnoses were based on clinical symptoms, serum thyroxine and TRAb, thyroid ultrasound and orbital computed tomography. The first round of RT-PCR for the TCR CDR3 was performed with the HTBI primer set and the Qiagen OneStep RT-PCR kit. Most expanded thyroid clonotypes (frequency above 0.001) were also detected in blood, suggesting blood repertoires may reflect thyroid immune responses. Ophthalmopathy was separated from stable hyperthyroidism by a 13 V-J signature model, with about 88% sensitivity and 81% to 82% specificity obtained in cross-validation and 80%/75% obtained in testing. During validation, the model predicted progression to ophthalmopathy a median of approximately 6.5 months ahead of onset, with 70.59% sensitivity and under 85% specificity. To identify TCR V-J signatures that set the groups apart, the researchers used a discovery cohort of 90 to 100 patients, made up of roughly 40 with Graves' ophthalmopathy and 57 with stable Graves' hyperthyroidism. An independent validation cohort of about 19 hyperthyroidism patients and over 15 patients who later progressed to ophthalmopathy tested prospective prediction of ophthalmopathy. The 75 to 100 discovery patients were randomly split 7:3 into training and test sets. In addition, the study compared T-cell repertoires in thyroid tissue and in blood from five or six Graves' hyperthyroidism patients. Once sampling was done, hyperthyroidism patients were given methimazole at a starting dose of 30 mg daily, whereas ophthalmopathy patients were given high-dose intravenous methylprednisolone. The libraries were constructed in a second round of multiplex PCR and then size-selected and purified. Paired-end sequencing of the libraries was performed with 100 bp reads on an Illumina HiSeq2000. SOAPnuke was used to process the raw data, with reads discarded if the reads contained adapters or uncalled bases, had a mean Phred below 15, or lacked an exact constant-primer or identifier match. High-quality paired reads were merged with COPE v1.2.5, and unique nucleotide sequences were defined as clonotypes. MiTCR v1.1 was used to align the clonotypes against IMGT TRBV, TRBD and TRBJ reference segments. The analysis included only V-J combinations with a frequency above 0.0001, which together covered 99% to 99.2% of the repertoires. A TCS score was defined as the ratio between F50 (clonal expansion) and ExV (chaos), using BLOSUM62-based TCRdist between CDR3 peptides within each V-J. Welch's t-statistics and random forest reduced around 510 V-J features to under 15, which were used in a naive Bayes classifier (R e1071). No statistical method was used to fix the sample size in advance, and group allocation was not hidden from the investigators. The paper describes TCR Vbeta CDR3 sequencing of 140 or so peripheral blood samples, made up of 43 ophthalmopathy patients, 70 to 75 hyperthyroidism patients and 17 progressor patients.

Here the sequenced sample was peripheral blood mononuclear cells (PBMCs), taken at new diagnosis, from a patient treated with antithyroid drugs. Rearrangement joined TRBV2 to TRBJ2-7, and TRBD2 matches 7 of the central bases. This clonotype was sampled from a woman in her 30s with Graves disease. Donor details come from another sample of the same person, matched by shared clones. CDR3 loop: CASIPRDYSSYEQYF. The DNA is TGTGCCAGCATCCCCCGGGACTATAGCTCCTACGAGCAGTACTTC.